The clone carrying this T cell receptor beta chain was seen ten or more times. As yet, its antigen is unknown. Trimming pared 8 bases from V and 0 bases from J, leaving 11 bases between. Germline CDR1 reads LNHDA; CDR2 reads SQIVND (reference sequence). CDR3 length: 14 residues. Via MiXCR, TCRdb re-called the reads, giving one row per CDR3 protein. The sample gives roughly 500,000 distinct CDR3 sequences, about 11% of which show up once; roughly a tenth is in the top ten. This entry comes from a study of T cell repertoires in cytomegalovirus infection. The overall study: CMV infection together with matching HLA type was indicated by public TCR beta signatures.

Study-level results: Cumulative frequency (of public TCR beta family members) identified carriers of CMV plus the relevant HLA.

The chain combines TRBV19 with TRBJ2-1; D might be TRBD1 (6 bases). The sample taken for sequencing was PBMCs. The clonotype was recovered from a human donor in good health (CMV status not recorded). Some clones in this sample may be carry-over from other donors' samples. The CDR3 region has the DNA TGTGCCAGTGGGGGCTTATTCTCCTACAATGAGCAGTTCTTC. It translates to CASGGLFSYNEQFF.